The 9 T cell receptor beta chains presented below share a single source sample, sequenced in a study of cytomegalovirus exposure and HLA in healthy donors. Researchers ran the PCR with 60 Vbeta and 13 Jbeta primers. Measured with immunoSEQ multiplex PCR; TCRdb has only the in-frame clones, and not every one. The table has roughly 180,000 clones, approximately 79% seen once. Material for sequencing was PBMCs. The receptor set was obtained from a man aged 45-60 years in good health and CMV-seropositive.

The DNA of the CDR3 is TGTGCCAGCAGCTTAAATCAGGGGGGCGCTTTCTTT. This gives the protein CASSLNQGGAFF. The V call is TRBV7-9, the J call TRBJ1-1; the match to TRBD1 covers 7 bases. The germline V gene encodes CDR1 SEHNR and CDR2 FQNEAQ (reference sequence). J was trimmed by 11 bases and V by 2 bases; bases with no gene match: 5. The CDR3 loop spans 12 amino acids.

The chain employs TRBV30 and TRBJ1-4; 11 bases are a match to TRBD1. The germline CDR1 and CDR2 sequences are GTSNPN and SVGIG (reference sequence). The CDR3 loop spans 14 amino acids. J gave up 9 bases and V 0 bases, and 3 bases lay outside the gene matches. CDR3 bases: TGTGCCTGGAGTGTTGGGACAGGGGGGAAAAAACTGTTTTTT. Translating gives CAWSVGTGGKKLFF. The variable domain in full, completed from reference TRBV30 and TRBJ1-4, reads SQTIHQWPATLVQPVGSPLSLECTVEGTSNPNLYWYRQAAGRGLQLLFYSVGIGQISSEVPQNLSASRPQDRQFILSSKKLLLSDSGFYLCAWSVGTGGKKLFFGSGTQLSVL.

V usage is TRBV28 and J usage is TRBJ2-6; 7 bases are shared with TRBD2. The CDR3 totals 15 residues. Germline CDR1 is MDHEN and CDR2 is SYDVKM. Germline trimming cut 2 bases from V and 2 bases from J; bases unmatched to any gene: 0. This CDR3 is CASSLSGTGANVLTF. The CDR3 nucleotides are TGTGCCAGCAGTTTAAGCGGGACTGGGGCCAACGTCCTGACTTTC.

V usage is TRBV2 and J usage is TRBJ1-1, with TRBD1 as a possible D gene (6 bases). This CDR3 contains 12 residues. The germline V and J ends were trimmed by 5 bases and 3 bases, with 7 bases remaining between them. Germline CDR1 and CDR2: SNHLY and FYNNEI. CDR3 in DNA: TGTGCCAGCAGTTGGACAGACACTGAAGCTTTCTTT. Encoded protein: CASSWTDTEAFF.

This clone was seen just once. The gene calls are TRBV15 and TRBJ2-1; TRBD1 matches 7 bases. The CDR3 is made up of 14 amino acids. V was clipped by 1 base and J by 9 bases; unmatched bases: 6. The germline gives CDR1 LNHNV, CDR2 YYDKDF (reference sequence). The CDR3 loop is CATSRGGTAGEQFF. The CDR3 DNA reads as TGTGCCACCAGCAGAGGAGGGACAGCTGGTGAGCAGTTCTTC. The full variable domain, rest sourced from reference TRBV15 and TRBJ2-1, is DAMVIQNPRYQVTQFGKPVTLSCSQTLNHNVMYWYQQKSSQAPKLLFHYYDKDFNNEADTPDNFQSRRPNTSFCFLDIRSPGLGDTAMYLCATSRGGTAGEQFFGPGTRLTVL.

This chain uses TRBV6-1 with TRBJ1-5, with D possibly being TRBD1 (5 bases). The CDR3 has 13 amino acids. Germline lookup yields CDR1 MNHNS and CDR2 SASEGT. V was cut by 10 bases and J by 3 bases, with 13 bases left in between. CDR3 loop: CAIGRQSNQPQHF. CDR3 coding DNA: TGTGCCATCGGGAGACAGTCCAATCAGCCCCAGCATTTT.

V and J are TRBV18 and TRBJ1-1, with TRBD1 identical over 8 bases. The CDR3 is made up of 15 amino acids. Trimming cost V 1 base and J 1 base; bases outside gene matches: 2. Germline V lookup: CDR1 KGHSH, CDR2 LQKENI. The CDR3 loop reads CASSPRQGKNTEAFF. The CDR3 DNA follows: TGTGCCAGCTCACCACGACAGGGGAAGAACACTGAAGCTTTCTTT.

The chain joins TRBV5-1 to TRBJ1-3; D is unresolved. V shed 0 bases and J shed 6 bases, with 19 bases lying between them. The germline V gene encodes CDR1 SGHRS and CDR2 YFSETQ. The CDR3 is 17 amino acids. As DNA, the CDR3 is TGCGCCAGCAGCTTGGTTACGCAGAGGGAGGCCGCAAACACCATATATTTT. Its protein is CASSLVTQREAANTIYF.

For the CDR3, the DNA is TGTGCCAGCAGTTTATTAGGGGGCGAGCAGTACGTC. Translating gives CASSLLGGEQYV. The chain employs TRBV28 and TRBJ2-7, with D possibly being TRBD1 (6 bases). Germline V gene lookup returns CDR1 MDHEN and CDR2 SYDVKM. The V end lost 1 base, the J end lost 6 bases, and 7 bases lay between the germline ends. The CDR3 sequence is 12 residues long.